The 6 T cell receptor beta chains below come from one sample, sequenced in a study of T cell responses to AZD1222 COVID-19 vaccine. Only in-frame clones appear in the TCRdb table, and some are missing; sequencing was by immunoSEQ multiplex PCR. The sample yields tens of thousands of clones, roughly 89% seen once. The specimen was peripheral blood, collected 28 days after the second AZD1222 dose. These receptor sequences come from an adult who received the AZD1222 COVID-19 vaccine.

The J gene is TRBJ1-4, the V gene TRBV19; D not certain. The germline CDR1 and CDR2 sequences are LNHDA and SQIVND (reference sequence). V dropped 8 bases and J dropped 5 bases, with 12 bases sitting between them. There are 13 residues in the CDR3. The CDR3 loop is CASSWGLNEKLFF. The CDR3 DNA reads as TGTGCCAGTTCTTGGGGTCTCAATGAAAAACTGTTTTTT.

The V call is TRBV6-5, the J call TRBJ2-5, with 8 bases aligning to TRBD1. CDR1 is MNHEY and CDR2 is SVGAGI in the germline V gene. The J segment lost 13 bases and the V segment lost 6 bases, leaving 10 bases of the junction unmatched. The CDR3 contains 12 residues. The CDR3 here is CASSETGAAPYF. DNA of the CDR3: TGTGCCAGCAGCGAGACAGGGGCCGCTCCGTACTTC.

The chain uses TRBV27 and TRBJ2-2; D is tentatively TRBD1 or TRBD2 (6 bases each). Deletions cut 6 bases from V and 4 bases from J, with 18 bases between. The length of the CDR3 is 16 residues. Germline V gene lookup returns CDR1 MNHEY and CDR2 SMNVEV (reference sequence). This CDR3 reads CASSPLGGRFTGELFF. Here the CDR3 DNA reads TGTGCCAGCAGCCCCCTCGGGGGCCGGTTCACCGGGGAGCTGTTTTTT.

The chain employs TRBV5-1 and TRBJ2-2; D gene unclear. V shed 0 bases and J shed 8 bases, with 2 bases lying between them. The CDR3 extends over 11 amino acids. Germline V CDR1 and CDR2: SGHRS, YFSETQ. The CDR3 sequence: CASSLEGELFF. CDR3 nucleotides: TGCGCCAGCAGCTTGGAGGGGGAGCTGTTTTTT.

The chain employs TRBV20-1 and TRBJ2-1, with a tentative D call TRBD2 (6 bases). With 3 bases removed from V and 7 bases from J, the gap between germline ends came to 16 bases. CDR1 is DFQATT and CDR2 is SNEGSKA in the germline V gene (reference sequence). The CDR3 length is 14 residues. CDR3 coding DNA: TGCAGTGCTAGTCCGATTTTCGGGAGTAATGAGCAGTTCTTC. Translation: CSASPIFGSNEQFF.

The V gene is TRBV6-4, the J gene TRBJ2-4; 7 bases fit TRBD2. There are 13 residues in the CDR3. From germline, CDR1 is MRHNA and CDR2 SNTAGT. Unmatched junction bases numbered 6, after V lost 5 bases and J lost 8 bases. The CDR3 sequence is CASSRRREYIQYF. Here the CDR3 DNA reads TGTGCCAGCAGTCGGAGGCGGGAGTACATTCAGTACTTC.